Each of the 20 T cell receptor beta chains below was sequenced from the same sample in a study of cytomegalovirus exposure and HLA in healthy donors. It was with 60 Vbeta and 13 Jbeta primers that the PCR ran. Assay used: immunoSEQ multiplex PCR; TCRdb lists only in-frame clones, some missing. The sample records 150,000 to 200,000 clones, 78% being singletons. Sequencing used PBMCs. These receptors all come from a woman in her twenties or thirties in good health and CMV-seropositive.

The CDR3 region is CASSEAASGRVEQYF. DNA for the CDR3: TGTGCCAGCAGTGAAGCAGCTAGCGGGAGAGTAGAGCAGTACTTC. This chain connects TRBV2 to TRBJ2-7; 10 nucleotides align to TRBD2. CDR1 and CDR2 (germline): SNHLY, FYNNEI. The CDR3 is 15 amino acids. J was trimmed by 7 bases and V by 0 bases; bases with no gene match: 6.

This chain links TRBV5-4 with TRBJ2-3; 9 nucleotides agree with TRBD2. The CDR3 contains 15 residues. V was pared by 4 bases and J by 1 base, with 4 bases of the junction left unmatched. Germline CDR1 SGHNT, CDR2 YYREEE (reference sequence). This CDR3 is CASSPSGTRTDTQYF. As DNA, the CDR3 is TGTGCCAGCAGCCCTAGCGGGACCCGCACAGATACGCAGTATTTT.

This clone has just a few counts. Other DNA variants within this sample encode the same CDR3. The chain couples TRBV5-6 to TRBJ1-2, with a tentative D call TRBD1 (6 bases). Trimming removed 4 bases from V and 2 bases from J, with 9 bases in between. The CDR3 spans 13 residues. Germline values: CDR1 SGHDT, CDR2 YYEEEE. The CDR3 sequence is CASSLGQNYGYTF. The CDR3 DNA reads TGTGCCAGCAGCCTTGGACAGAACTATGGCTACACCTTC.

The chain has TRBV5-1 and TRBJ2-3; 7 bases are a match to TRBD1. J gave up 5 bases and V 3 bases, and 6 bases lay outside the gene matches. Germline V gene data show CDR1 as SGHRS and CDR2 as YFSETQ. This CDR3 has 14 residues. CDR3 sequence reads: CASSSSTGEDTQYF. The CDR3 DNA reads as TGCGCCAGCAGCTCCTCCACAGGGGAAGATACGCAGTATTTT.

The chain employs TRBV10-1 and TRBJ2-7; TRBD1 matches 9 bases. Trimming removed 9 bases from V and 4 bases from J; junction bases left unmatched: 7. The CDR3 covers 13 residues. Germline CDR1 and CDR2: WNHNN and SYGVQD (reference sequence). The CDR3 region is CARWMTGGYEQYF. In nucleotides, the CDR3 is TGCGCCAGATGGATGACAGGGGGGTACGAGCAGTACTTC.

For the CDR3, the DNA is TGCGCCAGCAGCAGGGACAGGGGGGCAGATACGCAGTATTTT. Translated: CASSRDRGADTQYF. The chain joins TRBV5-1 to TRBJ2-3; 11 positions agree with TRBD1. Germline CDR1 is SGHRS and CDR2 is YFSETQ. This CDR3 comprises 14 residues. With V trimmed by 4 bases and J by 4 bases, 2 bases remained unmatched.

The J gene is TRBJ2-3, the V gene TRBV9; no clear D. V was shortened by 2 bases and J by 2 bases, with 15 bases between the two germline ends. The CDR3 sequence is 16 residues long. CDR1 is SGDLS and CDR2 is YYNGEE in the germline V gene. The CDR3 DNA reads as TGTGCCAGCAGCGTCCCGCTCCGAGAGAACACAGATACGCAGTATTTT. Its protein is CASSVPLRENTDTQYF.

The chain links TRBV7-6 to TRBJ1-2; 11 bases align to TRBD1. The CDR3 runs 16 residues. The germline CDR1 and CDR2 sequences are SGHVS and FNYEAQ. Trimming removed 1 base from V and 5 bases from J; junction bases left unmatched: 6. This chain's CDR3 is CASSLGGQGVPYGYTF. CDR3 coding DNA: TGTGCCAGCAGCTTAGGGGGACAGGGGGTCCCTTATGGCTACACCTTC.

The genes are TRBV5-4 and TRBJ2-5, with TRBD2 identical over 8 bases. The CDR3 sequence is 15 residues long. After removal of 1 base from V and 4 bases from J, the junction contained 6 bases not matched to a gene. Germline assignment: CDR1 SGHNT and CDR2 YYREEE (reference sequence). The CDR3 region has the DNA TGTGCCAGCAGCTTGACTAGCGGAGAGGGAGAGACCCAGTACTTC. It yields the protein CASSLTSGEGETQYF.

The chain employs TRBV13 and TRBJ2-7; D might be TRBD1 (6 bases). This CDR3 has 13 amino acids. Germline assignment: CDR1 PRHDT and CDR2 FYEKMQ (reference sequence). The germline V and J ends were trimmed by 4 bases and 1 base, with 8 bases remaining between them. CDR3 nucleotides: TGTGCCAGCAGCTCGGGACATTCCTACGAGCAGTACTTC. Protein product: CASSSGHSYEQYF.

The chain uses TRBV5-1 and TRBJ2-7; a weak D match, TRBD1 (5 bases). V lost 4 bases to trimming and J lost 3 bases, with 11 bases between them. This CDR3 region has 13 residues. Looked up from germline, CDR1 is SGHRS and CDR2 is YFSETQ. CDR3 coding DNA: TGCGCCAGCAGCCCGACAGAGAGCTACGAGCAGTACTTC. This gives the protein CASSPTESYEQYF.

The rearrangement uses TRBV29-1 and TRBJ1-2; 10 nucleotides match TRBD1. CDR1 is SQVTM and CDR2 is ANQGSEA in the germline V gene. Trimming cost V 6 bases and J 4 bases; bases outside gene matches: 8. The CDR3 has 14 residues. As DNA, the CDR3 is TGCAGCGTACCTAGACAGGGGGCCTCCTATGGCTACACCTTC. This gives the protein CSVPRQGASYGYTF.

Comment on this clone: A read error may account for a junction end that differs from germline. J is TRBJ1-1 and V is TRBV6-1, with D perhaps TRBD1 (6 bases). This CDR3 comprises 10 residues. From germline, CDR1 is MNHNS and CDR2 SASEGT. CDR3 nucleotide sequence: TGTGCCAGCGGTGACAGGATAGCTTTCTTT. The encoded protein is CASGDRIAFF.

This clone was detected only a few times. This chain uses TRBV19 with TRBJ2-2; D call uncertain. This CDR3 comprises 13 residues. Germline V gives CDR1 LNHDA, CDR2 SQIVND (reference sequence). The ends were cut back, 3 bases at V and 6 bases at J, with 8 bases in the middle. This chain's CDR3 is CASSMVESGELFF. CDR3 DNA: TGTGCCAGTAGTATGGTTGAGTCCGGGGAGCTGTTTTTT.

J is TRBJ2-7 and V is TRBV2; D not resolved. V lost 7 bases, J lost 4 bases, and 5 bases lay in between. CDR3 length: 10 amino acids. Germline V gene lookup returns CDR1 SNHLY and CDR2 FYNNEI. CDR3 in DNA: TGTGCCAGCATAGCATACGAGCAGTACTTC. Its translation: CASIAYEQYF.

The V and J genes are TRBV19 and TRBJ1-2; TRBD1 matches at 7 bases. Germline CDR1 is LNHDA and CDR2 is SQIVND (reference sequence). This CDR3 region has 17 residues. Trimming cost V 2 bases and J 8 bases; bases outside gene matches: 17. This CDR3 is CASSILGVQGPGGGYTF. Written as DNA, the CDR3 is TGTGCCAGTAGTATATTAGGCGTACAGGGGCCCGGGGGAGGCTACACCTTC.

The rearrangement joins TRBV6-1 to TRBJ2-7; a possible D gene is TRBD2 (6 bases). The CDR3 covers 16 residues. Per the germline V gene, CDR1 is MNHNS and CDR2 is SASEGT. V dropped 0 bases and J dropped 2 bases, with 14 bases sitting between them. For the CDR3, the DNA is TGTGCCAGCAGTGAAGCAGTCCCGGGAGTCGCCTACGAGCAGTACTTC. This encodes CASSEAVPGVAYEQYF.

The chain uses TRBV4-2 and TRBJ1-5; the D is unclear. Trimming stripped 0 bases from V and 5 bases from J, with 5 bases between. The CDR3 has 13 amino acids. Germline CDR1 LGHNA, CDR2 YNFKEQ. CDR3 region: CASSQDTDQPQHF. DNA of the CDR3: TGTGCCAGCAGCCAAGATACGGATCAGCCCCAGCATTTT.

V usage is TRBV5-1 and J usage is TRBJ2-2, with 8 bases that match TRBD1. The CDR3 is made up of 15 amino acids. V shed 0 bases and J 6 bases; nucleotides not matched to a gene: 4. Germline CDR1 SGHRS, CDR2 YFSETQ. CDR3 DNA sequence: TGCGCCAGCAGCTTGGGACAGGGGCTAGCCGGGGAGCTGTTTTTT. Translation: CASSLGQGLAGELFF.

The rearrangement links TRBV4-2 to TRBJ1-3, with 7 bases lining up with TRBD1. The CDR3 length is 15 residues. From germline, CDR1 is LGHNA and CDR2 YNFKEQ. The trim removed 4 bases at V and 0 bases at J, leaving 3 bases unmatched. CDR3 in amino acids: CASSRTGDSGNTIYF. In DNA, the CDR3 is TGTGCCAGCAGCCGGACAGGCGACTCTGGAAACACCATATATTTT.